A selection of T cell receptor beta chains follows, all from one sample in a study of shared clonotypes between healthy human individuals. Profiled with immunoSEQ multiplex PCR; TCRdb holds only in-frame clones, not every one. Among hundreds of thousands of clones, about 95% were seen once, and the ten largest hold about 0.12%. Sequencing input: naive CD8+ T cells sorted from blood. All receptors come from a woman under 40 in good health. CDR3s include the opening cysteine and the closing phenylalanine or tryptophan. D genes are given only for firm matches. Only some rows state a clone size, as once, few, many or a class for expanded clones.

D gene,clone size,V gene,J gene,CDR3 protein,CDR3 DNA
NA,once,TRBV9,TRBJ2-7,CASSVGGLISYEQYF,TGTGCCAGCAGCGTAGGGGGACTTATCTCCTACGAGCAGTACTTC
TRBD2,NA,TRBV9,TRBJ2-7,CASSAAGIHEQYF,TGTGCCAGCAGCGCAGCGGGAATCCACGAGCAGTACTTC
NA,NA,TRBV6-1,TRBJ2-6,CASSGLGRGSGANVLTF,TGTGCCAGCAGTGGTCTGGGACGGGGCTCTGGGGCCAACGTCCTGACTTTC
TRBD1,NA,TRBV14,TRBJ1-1,CASSQGLFGQGAGAFF,TGTGCCAGCAGCCAAGGGCTTTTTGGACAGGGGGCTGGTGCTTTCTTT
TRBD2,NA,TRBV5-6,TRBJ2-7,CASSWAGGLDYEQYF,TGTGCCAGCAGCTGGGCGGGAGGGTTGGATTACGAGCAGTACTTC
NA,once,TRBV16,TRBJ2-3,CASSHFRGSTDTQYF,TGTGCCAGCAGCCACTTTCGTGGGAGCACAGATACGCAGTATTTT
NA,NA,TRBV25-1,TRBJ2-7,CASSIGAGIHEQYF,TGTGCCAGCAGTATAGGGGCCGGGATCCACGAGCAGTACTTC
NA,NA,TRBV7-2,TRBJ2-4,CASSFLVGIIAKNIQYF,TGTGCCAGCAGCTTCCTAGTGGGTATTATAGCCAAAAACATTCAGTACTTC
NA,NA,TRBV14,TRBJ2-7,CASSQGWGALGYEQYF,TGTGCCAGCAGCCAGGGATGGGGGGCATTGGGGTACGAGCAGTACTTC
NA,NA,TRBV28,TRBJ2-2,CASSRSDGLGTGELFF,TGTGCCAGCAGCCGTTCGGACGGGCTGGGGACCGGGGAGCTGTTTTTT
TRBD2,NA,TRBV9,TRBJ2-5,CASSVGLATMGETQYF,TGTGCCAGCAGCGTAGGACTAGCGACTATGGGAGAGACCCAGTACTTC
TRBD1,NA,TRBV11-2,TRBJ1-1,CASSSDEGGLTEAFF,TGTGCCAGCAGCTCAGATGAAGGGGGCCTCACTGAAGCTTTCTTT